The 7 T cell receptor beta chains listed next were all sequenced from one sample in a study of T cell clones after liver transplantation. TCRdb's table, derived via immunoSEQ multiplex PCR, lists solely in-frame clones and lacks some. This table holds roughly 65,000 clones, 90% to 95% found once. The sequences come from CD4+ T cells from blood, collected less than 26 months after liver transplant. The receptors derive from a human patient who received a liver transplant. Some T cells may have originated in the graft donor.

The chain employs TRBV10-3 and TRBJ2-7, with D unresolved. The CDR3 is 12 residues long. Trimming pared 0 bases from V and 7 bases from J, leaving 7 bases between. Germline V lookup: CDR1 ENHRY, CDR2 SYGVKD. The CDR3 reads CAISESRREQYF. CDR3 bases: TGTGCCATCAGTGAGTCGAGGCGGGAGCAGTACTTC.

The J gene is TRBJ1-5, the V gene TRBV7-2; perhaps TRBD1 as D (5 bases). Per germline, CDR1 SGHTA and CDR2 FQGNSA. Deletions cut 5 bases from V and 0 bases from J, with 11 bases between. CDR3 length equals 15 residues. The CDR3 here is CASSPQGLSNQPQHF. The DNA of the CDR3 is TGTGCCAGCAGCCCCCAGGGACTTAGCAATCAGCCCCAGCATTTT. Drawing the rest from reference TRBV7-2 and TRBJ1-5, the complete variable domain is GAGVSQSPSNKVTEKGKDVELRCDPISGHTALYWYRQSLGQGLEFLIYFQGNSAPDKSGLPSDRFSAERTGGSVSTLTIQRTQQEDSAVYLCASSPQGLSNQPQHFGDGTRLSIL.

The V call is TRBV10-1, the J call TRBJ2-7; D gene ambiguous. The V end lost 4 bases, the J end lost 0 bases, and 10 bases lay between the germline ends. The CDR3 length is 14 residues. Germline values: CDR1 WNHNN, CDR2 SYGVQD (reference sequence). The CDR3 loop reads CASSGSGASYEQYF. In DNA, the CDR3 is TGCGCCAGCAGTGGTAGTGGCGCCTCCTACGAGCAGTACTTC.

The rearrangement links TRBV14 to TRBJ2-1; D is uncertain. The germline V gene has CDR1 SGHDN and CDR2 FVKESK. Trimming left V 4 bases short and J 5 bases short, with 15 bases between. This CDR3 is 15 amino acids long. The CDR3 loop is CASSPRPQRNNEQFF. As DNA, the CDR3 is TGTGCCAGCAGCCCCCGCCCGCAGCGAAACAATGAGCAGTTCTTC.

The chain combines TRBV28 with TRBJ1-2; 10 positions match TRBD1. The germline CDR1 and CDR2 sequences are MDHEN and SYDVKM. The J segment lost 6 bases and the V segment lost 2 bases, leaving 3 bases of the junction unmatched. This CDR3 contains 14 residues. The CDR3 protein is CASSLPGQGNGYTF. DNA of the CDR3: TGTGCCAGCAGTTTACCGGGACAGGGGAATGGCTACACCTTC.

The chain joins TRBV7-2 to TRBJ2-7; 8 bases map to TRBD2. After removal of 3 bases from V and 3 bases from J, the junction contained 7 bases not matched to a gene. CDR3 length equals 15 residues. The germline V gene has CDR1 SGHTA and CDR2 FQGNSA. CDR3 sequence: CASSLGLDEGYEQYF. The CDR3 DNA is TGTGCCAGCAGCTTGGGACTAGACGAAGGCTACGAGCAGTACTTC.

This clone was counted once. The chain joins TRBV4-3 to TRBJ2-2; a weak D match, TRBD2 (5 bases). In germline, CDR1 is LGHNA, CDR2 YSLEER. V was cut by 0 bases and J by 1 base, with 9 bases left in between. This CDR3 spans 16 amino acids. CDR3 nucleotides: TGCGCCAGCAGCCAAGAGGGTGGGAGGAACACCGGGGAGCTGTTTTTT. Protein sequence: CASSQEGGRNTGELFF.